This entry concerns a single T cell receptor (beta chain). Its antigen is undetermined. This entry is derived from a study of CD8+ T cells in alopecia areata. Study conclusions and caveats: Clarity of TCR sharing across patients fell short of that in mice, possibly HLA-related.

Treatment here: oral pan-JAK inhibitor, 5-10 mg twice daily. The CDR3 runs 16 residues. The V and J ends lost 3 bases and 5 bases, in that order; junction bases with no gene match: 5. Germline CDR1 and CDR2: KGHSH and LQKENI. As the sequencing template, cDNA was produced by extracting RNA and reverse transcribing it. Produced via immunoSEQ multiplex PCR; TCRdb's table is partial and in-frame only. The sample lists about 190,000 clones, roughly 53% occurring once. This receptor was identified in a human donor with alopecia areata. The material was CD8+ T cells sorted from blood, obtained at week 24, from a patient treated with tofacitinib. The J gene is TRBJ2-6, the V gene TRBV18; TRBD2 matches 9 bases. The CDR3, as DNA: TGTGCCAGCTCACCTTGGACTAGCGTGAGGGCCAACGTCCTGACTTTC. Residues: CASSPWTSVRANVLTF.